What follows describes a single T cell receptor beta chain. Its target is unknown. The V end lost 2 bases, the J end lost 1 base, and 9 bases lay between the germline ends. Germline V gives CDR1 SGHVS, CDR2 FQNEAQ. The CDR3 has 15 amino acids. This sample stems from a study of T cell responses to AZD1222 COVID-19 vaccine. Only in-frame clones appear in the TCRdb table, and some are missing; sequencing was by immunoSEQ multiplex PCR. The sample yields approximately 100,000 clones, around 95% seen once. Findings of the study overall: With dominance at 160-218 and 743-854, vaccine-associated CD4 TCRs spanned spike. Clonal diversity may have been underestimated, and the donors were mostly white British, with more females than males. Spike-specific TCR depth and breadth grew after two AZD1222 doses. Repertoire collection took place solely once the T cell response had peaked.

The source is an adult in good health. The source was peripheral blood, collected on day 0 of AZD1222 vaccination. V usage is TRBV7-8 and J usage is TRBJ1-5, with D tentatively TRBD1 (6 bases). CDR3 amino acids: CASSLSRGSNQPQHF. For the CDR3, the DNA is TGTGCCAGCAGCTTATCGAGGGGGAGCAATCAGCCCCAGCATTTT.